Below are 21 T cell receptor beta chains sequenced from a single sample in a study of blood T cell repertoires in COVID-19. The data were produced by immunoSEQ multiplex PCR, yet TCRdb's version contains in-frame clones alone and is incomplete. The table records roughly 240,000 clones, about four fifths of them present only once. Material for sequencing was PBMCs or T cells enriched from blood (not recorded which). The receptors shown here come from a woman in her 40s who had been exposed to COVID-19.

This chain joins TRBV6-5 and TRBJ2-1; maybe TRBD1 (6 bases). The CDR3 runs to 15 residues. V was clipped by 2 bases and J by 1 base, with 9 bases between them. Germline loops: CDR1 MNHEY, CDR2 SVGAGI. In nucleotides, the CDR3 is TGTGCCAGCAGTTACGGGGGCGGATCCTACAATGAGCAGTTCTTC. Protein sequence: CASSYGGGSYNEQFF.

The chain combines TRBV19 with TRBJ1-4; D uncertain. V lost 6 bases and J 8 bases, leaving 13 bases between the germline ends. CDR1 LNHDA and CDR2 SQIVND come from the germline V gene (reference sequence). The CDR3 consists of 13 residues. Here the CDR3 reads CASSTYTEEKLFF. The CDR3 nucleotides read TGTGCCAGTAGCACCTATACGGAGGAAAAACTGTTTTTT.

The chain joins TRBV28 to TRBJ2-2, with D maybe TRBD2 (5 bases). The CDR3 extends over 14 amino acids. Germline V gene lookup returns CDR1 MDHEN and CDR2 SYDVKM. The V end was cut by 6 bases, the J end by 2 bases, with 10 bases between. The CDR3 DNA reads as TGTGCCAGCAGAATCCCGGGAAACACCGGGGAGCTGTTTTTT. Protein product: CASRIPGNTGELFF. Filled out from reference TRBV28 and TRBJ2-2, the complete variable domain reads DVKVTQSSRYLVKRTGEKVFLECVQDMDHENMFWYRQDPGLGLRLIYFSYDVKMKEKGDIPEGYSVSREKKERFSLILESASTNQTSMYLCASRIPGNTGELFFGEGSRLTVL.

The chain couples TRBV21-1 to TRBJ1-5; the table gives TRBD1 as D, unverified against the DNA. TRBV21-1 is an annotated pseudogene. This CDR3 region has 18 residues. In nucleotides, the CDR3 is TGTGCCAGCAGCAAATCCCCCCAGTTGGGGCAAGGCAATCAGCCCCAGCATTTT. Translation gives CASSKSPQLGQGNQPQHF.

This clone was observed at least ten times. The chain carries TRBV13 and TRBJ2-5; D perhaps matches TRBD1 (5 bases). V was shortened by 5 bases and J by 0 bases, with 19 bases between the two germline ends. This CDR3 region has 17 residues. In germline, CDR1 is PRHDT, CDR2 FYEKMQ (reference sequence). CDR3 sequence: CASSPPSSDRYQETQYF. The CDR3 region has the DNA TGTGCCAGCAGCCCTCCCTCCAGTGACAGATACCAAGAGACCCAGTACTTC.

This chain links TRBV28 with TRBJ1-3; the D gene is possibly TRBD1 (5 bases). This CDR3 contains 15 residues. Germline CDR1 and CDR2: MDHEN and SYDVKM. V lost 3 bases and J 0 bases, leaving 9 bases between the germline ends. The CDR3 DNA is TGTGCCAGCAGTTTCGGGGGAGCCTCTGGAAACACCATATATTTT. Translation gives CASSFGGASGNTIYF.

The chain uses TRBV28 and TRBJ2-5; D not certain. The CDR3 spans 11 residues. V lost 8 bases and J 6 bases, leaving 10 bases between the germline ends. Per germline, CDR1 MDHEN and CDR2 SYDVKM. CDR3 nucleotide sequence: TGTGCCAGCGGTGACACCCAGACCCAGTACTTC. Translated: CASGDTQTQYF.

The genes are TRBV28 and TRBJ2-7; 9 bases are shared with TRBD1. Germline V gives CDR1 MDHEN, CDR2 SYDVKM. With V trimmed by 4 bases and J by 3 bases, 4 bases remained unmatched. The CDR3 is 14 residues long. The CDR3 nucleotides are TGTGCCAGCAGTTCCCCGGGACAGGGCTACGAGCAGTACTTC. Protein: CASSSPGQGYEQYF.

The chain has TRBV14 and TRBJ2-1; a weak D match, TRBD2 (7 bases). The CDR3 loop spans 13 amino acids. Germline V gives CDR1 SGHDN, CDR2 FVKESK. V was trimmed by 2 bases and J by 8 bases, leaving 10 bases between them. CDR3 protein: CASSQREGDEQFF. The CDR3 coding sequence is TGTGCCAGCAGCCAAAGGGAGGGGGATGAGCAGTTCTTC.

With respect to this clone: The sample holds other DNA sequences that translate to the same CDR3. The chain links TRBV5-1 to TRBJ2-1; 8 nucleotides match TRBD2. Germline values: CDR1 SGHRS, CDR2 YFSETQ. V was pared by 4 bases and J by 4 bases, with 7 bases of the junction left unmatched. CDR3 length: 15 residues. DNA of the CDR3: TGCGCCAGCAGCCCTGCGGGGGGATCTTACAATGAGCAGTTCTTC. This translates into CASSPAGGSYNEQFF. The variable domain in full, completed from reference TRBV5-1 and TRBJ2-1, reads KAGVTQTPRYLIKTRGQQVTLSCSPISGHRSVSWYQQTPGQGLQFLFEYFSETQRNKGNFPGRFSGRQFSNSRSEMNVSTLELGDSALYLCASSPAGGSYNEQFFGPGTRLTVL.

In this sample, this clone turned up once. This chain uses TRBV5-8 with TRBJ1-5; TRBD1 matches at 7 bases. The CDR3 loop spans 15 amino acids. Germline values: CDR1 SGHTS, CDR2 YDEGEE. The J segment lost 6 bases and the V segment lost 2 bases, leaving 8 bases of the junction unmatched. CDR3 region: CASSLETGASQPQHF. CDR3 DNA sequence: TGTGCCAGCAGCTTAGAAACAGGGGCGTCTCAGCCCCAGCATTTT.

The V gene is TRBV6-5, the J gene TRBJ2-1; D possibly corresponds to TRBD2 (5 bases). Trimming removed 0 bases at V and 7 bases at J, with 16 bases between. This CDR3 is 16 amino acids long. CDR1 and CDR2 (germline): MNHEY, SVGAGI. CDR3 sequence reads: CASSYSVFGSSNEQFF. CDR3 nucleotides: TGTGCCAGCAGTTACTCCGTGTTTGGGAGTAGTAATGAGCAGTTCTTC.

This chain links TRBV7-9 with TRBJ2-7; 9 bases line up with TRBD1. The germline CDR1 and CDR2 sequences are SEHNR and FQNEAQ (reference sequence). The CDR3 covers 15 residues. V trimming: 2 bases; J trimming: 3 bases; junction bases outside the gene matches: 5. The CDR3 spells CASSLTPGQGYEQYF. The CDR3 region has the DNA TGTGCCAGCAGCTTAACTCCGGGACAGGGCTACGAGCAGTACTTC.

This clone appeared a single time. The chain joins TRBV6-5 to TRBJ2-2; TRBD1 aligns across 8 bases. Germline trimming cut 6 bases from V and 6 bases from J; bases unmatched to any gene: 6. There are 14 residues in the CDR3. CDR1 and CDR2 from the germline V gene are MNHEY and SVGAGI. The CDR3 reads CASRQDRAAGELFF. CDR3 bases: TGTGCCAGCAGACAGGACAGGGCAGCCGGGGAGCTGTTTTTT.

This clone was picked up one time. This sequence joins TRBV3-1 (or the pseudogene TRBV3-2) and TRBJ1-2, with TRBD1 matching 7 bases. The germline V gene has CDR1 LGHDT and CDR2 YNNKEL (reference sequence). The CDR3 extends over 15 amino acids. V trimming: 3 bases; J trimming: 8 bases; junction bases outside the gene matches: 12. The CDR3 protein is CASSQESGTVNGYTF. CDR3 DNA sequence: TGTGCCAGCAGCCAGGAATCGGGGACAGTTAACGGCTACACCTTC.

The J gene is TRBJ1-5, the V gene TRBV19; a weak D match, TRBD1 (5 bases). CDR3 length equals 14 residues. Looked up from germline, CDR1 is LNHDA and CDR2 is SQIVND (reference sequence). Trimming took 5 bases from V and 9 from J, leaving 17 bases between them. In DNA form, the CDR3 reads TGTGCCAGTAGTTTTACCGGGGGGTGGCGGCCCCAGCATTTT. It is translated as CASSFTGGWRPQHF.

The chain uses TRBV28 and TRBJ2-5; tentative D call: TRBD1 (6 bases). The V and J ends lost 4 bases and 2 bases respectively, with 14 bases between them. The germline V gene has CDR1 MDHEN and CDR2 SYDVKM. The length of the CDR3 is 15 residues. CDR3 amino acids: CASSSNRQAQETQYF. The CDR3, as DNA: TGTGCCAGCAGTTCCAACCGACAGGCTCAAGAGACCCAGTACTTC.

This sequence joins TRBV5-1 and TRBJ2-5; 10 nucleotides line up with TRBD1. CDR3 length equals 15 residues. J lost 5 bases, V lost 5 bases, and 9 bases had no gene match. Germline V CDR1 and CDR2: SGHRS, YFSETQ. As DNA, the CDR3 is TGCGCCAGCAGTGGGAGACAGGGGGCTTTGGAGACCCAGTACTTC. It is translated as CASSGRQGALETQYF.

This chain connects TRBV4-2 to TRBJ2-2; D may be TRBD1 (6 bases). Trimming shortened V by 6 bases and J by 3 bases, and 14 bases separated the two germline ends. Germline CDR1 and CDR2: LGHNA and YNFKEQ. This CDR3 comprises 15 residues. CDR3 sequence (DNA): TGTGCCAGCAGGATACAGGGATTAGACACCGGGGAGCTGTTTTTT. This translates into CASRIQGLDTGELFF.

This chain uses TRBV24-1 with TRBJ2-1, with D possibly TRBD2 on 5 matching bases. Germline CDR1 is KGHDR and CDR2 is SFDVKD. The CDR3 spans 14 residues. V shed 5 bases and J shed 3 bases, with 10 bases lying between them. CDR3 sequence: CATSGFTSYNEQFF. The CDR3 DNA reads TGTGCCACCAGTGGTTTCACTAGCTACAATGAGCAGTTCTTC.

The rearrangement joins TRBV27 to TRBJ1-5; TRBD1 is a possible D gene (6 bases). CDR1 is MNHEY, CDR2 SMNVEV, per germline (reference sequence). The CDR3 totals 16 residues. Trimming removed 4 bases at V and 1 base at J, with 14 bases between. CDR3 in DNA: TGTGCCAGCAGTTCGGTACTTAGGGGGAGCAATCAGCCCCAGCATTTT. Amino acids: CASSSVLRGSNQPQHF.